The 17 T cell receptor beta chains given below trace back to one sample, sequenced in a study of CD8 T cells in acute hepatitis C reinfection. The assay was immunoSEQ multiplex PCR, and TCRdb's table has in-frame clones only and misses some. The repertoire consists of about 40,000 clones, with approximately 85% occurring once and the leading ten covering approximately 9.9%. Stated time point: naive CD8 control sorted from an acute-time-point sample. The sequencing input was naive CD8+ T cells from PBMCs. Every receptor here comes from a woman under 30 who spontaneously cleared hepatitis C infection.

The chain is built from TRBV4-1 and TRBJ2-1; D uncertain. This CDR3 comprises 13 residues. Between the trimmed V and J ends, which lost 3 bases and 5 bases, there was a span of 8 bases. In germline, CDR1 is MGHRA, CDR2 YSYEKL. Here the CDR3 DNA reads TGCGCCAGCAGCCAGCGCCAGGACAATGAGCAGTTCTTC. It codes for CASSQRQDNEQFF.

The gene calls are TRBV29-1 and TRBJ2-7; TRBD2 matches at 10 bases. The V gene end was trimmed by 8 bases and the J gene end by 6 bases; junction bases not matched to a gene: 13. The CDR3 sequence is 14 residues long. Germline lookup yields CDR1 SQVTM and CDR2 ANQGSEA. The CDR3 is CSIRLAGGGGEQYF. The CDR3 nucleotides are TGCAGCATCCGTTTAGCGGGAGGTGGGGGCGAGCAGTACTTC.

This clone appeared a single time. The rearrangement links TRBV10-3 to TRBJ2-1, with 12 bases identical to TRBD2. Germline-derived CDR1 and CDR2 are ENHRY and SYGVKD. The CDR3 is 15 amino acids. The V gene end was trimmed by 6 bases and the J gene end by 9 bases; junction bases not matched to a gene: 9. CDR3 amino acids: CAIRRLAGEGIEQFF. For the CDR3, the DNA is TGTGCCATCAGGAGACTAGCGGGAGAAGGCATTGAGCAGTTCTTC.

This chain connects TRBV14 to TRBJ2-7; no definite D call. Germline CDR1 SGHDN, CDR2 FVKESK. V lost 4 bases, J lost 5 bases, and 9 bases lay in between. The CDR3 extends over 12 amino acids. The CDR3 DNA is TGTGCCAGCAGCCCCACCACTCACGAGCAGTACTTC. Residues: CASSPTTHEQYF. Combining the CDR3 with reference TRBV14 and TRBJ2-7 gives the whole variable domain EAGVTQFPSHSVIEKGQTVTLRCDPISGHDNLYWYRRVMGKEIKFLLHFVKESKQDESGMPNNRFLAERTGGTYSTLKVQPAELEDSGVYFCASSPTTHEQYFGPGTRLTVT.

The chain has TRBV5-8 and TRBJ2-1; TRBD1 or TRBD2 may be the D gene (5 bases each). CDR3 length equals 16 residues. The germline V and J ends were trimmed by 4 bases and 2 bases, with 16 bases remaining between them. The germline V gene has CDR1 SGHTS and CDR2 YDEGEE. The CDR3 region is CASSRGGPRAYNEQFF. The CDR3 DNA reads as TGTGCCAGCAGCCGGGGCGGACCACGGGCCTACAATGAGCAGTTCTTC.

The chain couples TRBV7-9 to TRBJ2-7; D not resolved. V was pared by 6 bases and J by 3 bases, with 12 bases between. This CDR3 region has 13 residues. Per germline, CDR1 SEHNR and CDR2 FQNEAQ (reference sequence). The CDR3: CASRGRASYEQYF. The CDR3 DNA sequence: TGTGCCAGCAGAGGAAGGGCGAGCTACGAGCAGTACTTC.

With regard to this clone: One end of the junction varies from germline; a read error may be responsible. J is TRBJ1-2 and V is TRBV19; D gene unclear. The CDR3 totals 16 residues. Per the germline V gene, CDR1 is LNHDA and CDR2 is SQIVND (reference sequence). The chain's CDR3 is CAGSIPRAAPNYGYTF. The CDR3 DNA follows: TGTGCCGGTAGTATTCCTAGGGCCGCGCCGAACTATGGCTACACCTTC.

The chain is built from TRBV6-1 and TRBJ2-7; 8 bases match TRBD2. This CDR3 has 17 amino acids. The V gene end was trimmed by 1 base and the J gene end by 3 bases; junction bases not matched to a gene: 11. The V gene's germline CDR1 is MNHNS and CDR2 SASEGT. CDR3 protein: CASSEEGGLAVGYEQYF. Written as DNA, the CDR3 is TGTGCCAGCAGTGAAGAAGGTGGACTAGCCGTGGGCTACGAGCAGTACTTC.

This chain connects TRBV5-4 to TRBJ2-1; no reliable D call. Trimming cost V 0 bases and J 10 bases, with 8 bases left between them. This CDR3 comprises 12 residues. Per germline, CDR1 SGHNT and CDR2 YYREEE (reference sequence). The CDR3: CASSLDAWEQFF. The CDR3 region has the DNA TGTGCCAGCAGCTTGGATGCGTGGGAGCAGTTCTTC.

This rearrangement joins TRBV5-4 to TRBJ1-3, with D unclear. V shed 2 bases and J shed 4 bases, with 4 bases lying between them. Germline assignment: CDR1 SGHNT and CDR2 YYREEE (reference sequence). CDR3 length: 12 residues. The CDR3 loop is CASSFWGNTIYF. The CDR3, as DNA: TGTGCCAGCAGCTTCTGGGGAAACACCATATATTTT.

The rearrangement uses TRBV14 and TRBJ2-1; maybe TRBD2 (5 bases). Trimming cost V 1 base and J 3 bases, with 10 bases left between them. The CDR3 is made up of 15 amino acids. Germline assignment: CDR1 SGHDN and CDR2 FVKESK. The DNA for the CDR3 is TGTGCCAGCAGCCAAGGCCCTAGCAACTACAATGAGCAGTTCTTC. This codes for CASSQGPSNYNEQFF. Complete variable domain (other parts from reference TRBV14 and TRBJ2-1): EAGVTQFPSHSVIEKGQTVTLRCDPISGHDNLYWYRRVMGKEIKFLLHFVKESKQDESGMPNNRFLAERTGGTYSTLKVQPAELEDSGVYFCASSQGPSNYNEQFFGPGTRLTVL.

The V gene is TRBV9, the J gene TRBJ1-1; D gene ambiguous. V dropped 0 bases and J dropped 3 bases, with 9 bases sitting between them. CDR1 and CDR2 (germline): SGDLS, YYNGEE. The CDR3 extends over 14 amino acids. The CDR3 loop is CASSVAGHDTEAFF. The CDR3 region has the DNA TGTGCCAGCAGCGTAGCTGGTCATGACACTGAAGCTTTCTTT.

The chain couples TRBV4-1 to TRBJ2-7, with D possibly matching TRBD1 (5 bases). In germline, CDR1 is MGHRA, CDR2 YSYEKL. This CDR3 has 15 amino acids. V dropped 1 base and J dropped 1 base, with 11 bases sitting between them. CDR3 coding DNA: TGCGCCAGCAGCCAAGTAGGACACGCTTCCTACGAGCAGTACTTC. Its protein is CASSQVGHASYEQYF.

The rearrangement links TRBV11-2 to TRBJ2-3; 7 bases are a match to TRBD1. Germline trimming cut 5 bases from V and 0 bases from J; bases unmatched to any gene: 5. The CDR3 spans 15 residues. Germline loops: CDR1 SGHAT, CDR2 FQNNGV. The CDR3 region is CASSLGTASTDTQYF. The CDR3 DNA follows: TGTGCCAGCAGCCTCGGGACAGCCAGCACAGATACGCAGTATTTT. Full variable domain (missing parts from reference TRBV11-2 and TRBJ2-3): EAGVAQSPRYKIIEKRQSVAFWCNPISGHATLYWYQQILGQGPKLLIQFQNNGVVDDSQLPKDRFSAERLKGVDSTLKIQPAKLEDSAVYLCASSLGTASTDTQYFGPGTRLTVL.

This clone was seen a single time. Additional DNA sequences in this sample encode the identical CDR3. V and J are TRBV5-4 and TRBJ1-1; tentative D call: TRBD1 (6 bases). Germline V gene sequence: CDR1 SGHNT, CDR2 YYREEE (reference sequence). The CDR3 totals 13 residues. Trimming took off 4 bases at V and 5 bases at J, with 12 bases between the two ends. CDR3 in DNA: TGTGCCAGCAGCCTAGGGGGAGGTACTGAAGCTTTCTTT. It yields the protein CASSLGGGTEAFF.

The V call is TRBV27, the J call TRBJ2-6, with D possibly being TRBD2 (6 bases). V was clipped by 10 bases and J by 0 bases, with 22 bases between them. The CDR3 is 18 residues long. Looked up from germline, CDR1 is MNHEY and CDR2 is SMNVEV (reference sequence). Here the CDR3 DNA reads TGTGCCACTATCGGATCGGCGGGACGTAACTCTGGGGCCAACGTCCTGACTTTC. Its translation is CATIGSAGRNSGANVLTF.

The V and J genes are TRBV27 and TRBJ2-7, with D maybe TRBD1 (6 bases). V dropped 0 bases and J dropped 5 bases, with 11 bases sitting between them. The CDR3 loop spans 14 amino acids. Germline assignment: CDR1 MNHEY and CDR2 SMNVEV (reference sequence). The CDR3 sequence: CASSLSTGTHEQYF. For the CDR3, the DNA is TGTGCCAGCAGTTTATCAACAGGGACCCACGAGCAGTACTTC.